The rows below give T cell receptor beta chains drawn from one sample of a study of T-cell reconstitution after alpha-beta-depleted transplantation in children. TCRdb processed the PCR reads anew with MiXCR; each CDR3 protein has one entry. The sample includes around 300,000 distinct CDR3 sequences, approximately 7.3% seen only once; the top ten take approximately 8.6%. The sequencing used peripheral blood, collected 360 days after TCRalphabeta/CD19-depleted stem cell transplant. These receptors were obtained from a female patient aged 2-9 years who had a stem cell transplant for Fanconi anemia, so the T cells may come from the graft donor. CDR3s include the opening cysteine and the closing phenylalanine or tryptophan.

TRBJ2-1 TRBV9 CASRRSGDHYNEQFF
TRBJ1-3 TRBV28 CASSASRTGGDTIYF
TRBJ2-7 TRBV12-3/TRBV12-4 CASTSGTNSYEQYF
TRBJ2-5 TRBV10-3 CAISGSGGAEGTQYF
TRBJ2-1 TRBV20-1 CSASWGGSYNEQFF
TRBJ2-1 TRBV24-1 CATSDRLEQFF
TRBJ1-5 TRBV5-1 CASSIGTGGWNQPQHF
TRBJ2-7 TRBV18 CASSPAGGRYEQYF
TRBJ2-2 TRBV25-1 CARRVPSNTGELFF
TRBJ2-7 TRBV5-1 CASSLGGGPGNYEQYF
TRBJ2-1 TRBV6-2/TRBV6-3 CASISPGVRVEQFF
TRBJ2-7 TRBV12-3/TRBV12-4 CASSQGAGLAGVSSYEQYF
TRBJ2-3 TRBV5-4 CASSLELGGVTQYF
TRBJ1-1 TRBV7-9 CASSPTSAGEAFF